This T cell receptor beta chain was identified during a study of cytomegalovirus exposure and HLA in healthy donors. Findings and limits, study-wide: Most TCR sequences were uncommon, yet certain public TCRs appeared in many donors. Reports state that TCR beta sequences accurately predicted most subjects' HLA-A and HLA-B alleles.

In the case of this clone: Its antigen remains unknown.

Primers for the PCR totalled 60 Vbeta and 13 Jbeta. Generated by immunoSEQ multiplex PCR, the TCRdb table keeps only in-frame clones and is missing some. The top ten hold roughly 8% of the sample, which has some 99,000 clones, roughly 67% seen once. Germline CDR1 and CDR2: MDHEN and SYDVKM. CDR3 size: 16 residues. V was shortened by 9 bases and J by 1 base, with 21 bases between the two germline ends. The specimen sequenced was PBMCs. The rearrangement links TRBV28 to TRBJ1-2; D remains unclear. This TCR was sampled from a man aged 35 to 55 in good health and CMV-seronegative. The CDR3 spells CASIQGGLGGNYGYTF. DNA of the CDR3: TGTGCCAGTATACAAGGAGGGCTAGGAGGTAACTATGGCTACACCTTC.